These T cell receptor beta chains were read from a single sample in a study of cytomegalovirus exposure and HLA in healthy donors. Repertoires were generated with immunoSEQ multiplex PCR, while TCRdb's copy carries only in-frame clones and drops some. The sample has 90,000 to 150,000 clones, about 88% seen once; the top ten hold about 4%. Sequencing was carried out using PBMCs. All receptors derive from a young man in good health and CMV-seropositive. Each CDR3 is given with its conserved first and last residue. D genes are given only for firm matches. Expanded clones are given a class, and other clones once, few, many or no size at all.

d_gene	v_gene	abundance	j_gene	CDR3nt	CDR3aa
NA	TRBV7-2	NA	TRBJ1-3	TGTGCCAGCAGCTTAGGGCGGCACTCTGGAAACACCATATATTTT	CASSLGRHSGNTIYF
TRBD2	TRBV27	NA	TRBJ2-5	TGTGCCAGCAGTTTCCCAGCCGGACTAGCGGGCTATCAAGAGACCCAGTACTTC	CASSFPAGLAGYQETQYF
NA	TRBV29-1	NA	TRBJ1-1	TGCAGCGTTGGGACAGTGAACACTGAAGCTTTCTTT	CSVGTVNTEAFF
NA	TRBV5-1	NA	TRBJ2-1	TGCGCCAGCAGCTTGATAAGAGTGGATGAGCAGTTCTTC	CASSLIRVDEQFF
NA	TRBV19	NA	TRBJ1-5	TGTGCCAGTGACCTTTCAGGGGTCCCCTATCAGCCCCAGCATTTT	CASDLSGVPYQPQHF
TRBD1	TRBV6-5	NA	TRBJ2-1	TGTGCCAGCAGTCCGGGACAGGTTCATGAGCAGTTCTTC	CASSPGQVHEQFF
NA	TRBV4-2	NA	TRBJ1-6	TGTGCCAGCAGCCAAGTGCGGGGGGCGGTAACTTCACCCCTCCACTTT	CASSQVRGAVTSPLHF
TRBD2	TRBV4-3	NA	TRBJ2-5	TGCGCCAGCAGCCAAGGCGGTCCTTCTGGCGGGGGGCAAGAGACCCAGTACTTC	CASSQGGPSGGGQETQYF
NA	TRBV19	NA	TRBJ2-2	TGTGCCAGTAGTATAGATATCACCGGGGAGCTGTTTTTT	CASSIDITGELFF
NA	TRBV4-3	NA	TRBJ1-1	TGCGCCAGCAGCCAAGAACGGGGGGTAAACACTGAAGCTTTCTTT	CASSQERGVNTEAFF
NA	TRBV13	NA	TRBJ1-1	TGTGCCAGCACCCTTGGACGGGGTTACACTGAAGCTTTCTTT	CASTLGRGYTEAFF
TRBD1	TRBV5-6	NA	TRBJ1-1	TGTGCCAGCAGCACTGGTGGGGGACAGGGCTGGAAAGCTTTCTTT	CASSTGGGQGWKAFF
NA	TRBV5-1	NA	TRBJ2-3	TGCGCCAGCAGCTTTGGGGGGACAGATACGCAGTATTTT	CASSFGGTDTQYF
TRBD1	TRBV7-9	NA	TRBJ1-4	TGTGCCAGCAGCGGGCGACAGGGGAATGAAAAACTGTTTTTT	CASSGRQGNEKLFF
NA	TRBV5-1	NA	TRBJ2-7	TGCGCCAGCTGTGATGGACTGAACTACGAGCAGTACTTC	CASCDGLNYEQYF
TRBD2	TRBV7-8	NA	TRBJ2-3	TGTGCCAGCAGCTTAGTTCCGAGCGGGGGAGAAGGAGATACGCAGTATTTT	CASSLVPSGGEGDTQYF
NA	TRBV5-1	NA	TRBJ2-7	TGCGCCAGCAGCTCATCCGGCGGGGAGCAGTACTTC	CASSSSGGEQYF
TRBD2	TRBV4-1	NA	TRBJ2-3	TGCGCCAGCAGCTTCAGCGGGGAAAGCACAGATACGCAGTATTTT	CASSFSGESTDTQYF
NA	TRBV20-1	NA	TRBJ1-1	TGCAGTGCTAGCAGGGACTTTGCAGCTTTCTTT	CSASRDFAAFF
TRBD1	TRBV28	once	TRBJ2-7	TGTGCCAGCAGTCCTTACCGGGACAGCCTAACCTACGAGCAGTACTTC	CASSPYRDSLTYEQYF
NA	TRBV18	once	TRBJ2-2	TGTGCCAGCTCACCACACGGACAGCGGAACACCGGGGAGCTGTTTTTT	CASSPHGQRNTGELFF
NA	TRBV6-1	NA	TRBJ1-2	TGTGCCAGCAGGTTTACGACAGTTTCGAACTATGGCTACACCTTC	CASRFTTVSNYGYTF
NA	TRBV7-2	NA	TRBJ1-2	TGTGCCAGCAGCGGGGGGTTTGGGCAGATCTATGGCTACACCTTC	CASSGGFGQIYGYTF
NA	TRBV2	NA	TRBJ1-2	TGTGCCGGCTCGAGCGAGGGTCCGGGGAACTATGGCTACACCTTC	CAGSSEGPGNYGYTF
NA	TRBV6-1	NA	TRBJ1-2	TGTGCCAGCAGTGCAGGGGTTGGCTACACCTTC	CASSAGVGYTF
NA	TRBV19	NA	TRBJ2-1	TGTGCCAGTAGTCCGTCCGGGGGGCCTGCCTACAATGAGCAGTTCTTC	CASSPSGGPAYNEQFF
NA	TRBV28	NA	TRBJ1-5	TGTGCCAGCAGTCTTCCCGAGAGTTTAAATCAGCCCCAGCATTTT	CASSLPESLNQPQHF
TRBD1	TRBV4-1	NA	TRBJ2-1	TGCGCCAGCAGTCCTGACAGGGGATTTCACAATGAGCAGTTCTTC	CASSPDRGFHNEQFF
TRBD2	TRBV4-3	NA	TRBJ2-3	TGCGCCAGCAGCCAAGATCCGCCGCGGGGGAGGGGAGATACGCAGTATTTT	CASSQDPPRGRGDTQYF
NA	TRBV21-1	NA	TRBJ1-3	TGTGCCAGCAGCACTCCGGACGAGGGCTCCTCTGGAAACACCATATATTTT	CASSTPDEGSSGNTIYF
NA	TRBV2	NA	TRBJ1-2	TGTGCCAGCAGTTCCCAGGGGAAGTCTGGCTACACCTTC	CASSSQGKSGYTF
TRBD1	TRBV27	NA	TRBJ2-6	TGTGCCAGCAGTTTAAAGGGACAGGGTGCCTCTGGGGCCAACGTCCTGACTTTC	CASSLKGQGASGANVLTF
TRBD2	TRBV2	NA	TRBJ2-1	TGTGCCAGCAGTGCGGCTAGCGGGGGTTCCTCCAATGAGCAGTTCTTC	CASSAASGGSSNEQFF
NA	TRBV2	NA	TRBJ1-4	TGTGCCAGCAGTGCCGCGGGAGGGACTAGTGAAAAACTGTTTTTT	CASSAAGGTSEKLFF
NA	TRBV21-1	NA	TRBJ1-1	TGTGCCAGCAGCAATTTAGTGTTGAGTGAAGCTTTCTTT	CASSNLVLSEAFF
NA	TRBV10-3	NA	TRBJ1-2	TGTGCCATCAGTGACCCGGACTATGGCTACACCTTC	CAISDPDYGYTF
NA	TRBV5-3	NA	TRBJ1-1	TGTGCCAGAAGGTTTCCGGGACAAGTGAACACTGAAGCTTTCTTT	CARRFPGQVNTEAFF
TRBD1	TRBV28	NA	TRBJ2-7	TGTGCCAGCAGTCCGGGACAGGGGGGGACCTACGAGCAGTACTTC	CASSPGQGGTYEQYF
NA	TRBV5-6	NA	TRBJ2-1	TGTGCCAGCAGCTGGTCCCGGGACTTTCTCCTTCATGAGCAGTTCTTC	CASSWSRDFLLHEQFF
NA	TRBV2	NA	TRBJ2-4	TGTGCCAGCAGTGATATAGTGAGAGGCAAAAACATTCAGTACTTC	CASSDIVRGKNIQYF
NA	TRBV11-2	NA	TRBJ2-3	TGTGCCAGCAGCGCCCCAGGGGCTCTGGCAGATACGCAGTATTTT	CASSAPGALADTQYF
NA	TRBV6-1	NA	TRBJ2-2	TGTGCCAGCAGTGCTGAGAGGGGGATAGCCGGGGAGCTGTTTTTT	CASSAERGIAGELFF
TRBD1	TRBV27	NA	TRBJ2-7	TGTGCCAGCAGTTCTTACAGGGGGGAGGAAATTCTACGCGAGCAGTACTTC	CASSSYRGEEILREQYF
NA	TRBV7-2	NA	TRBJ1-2	TGTGCCAGCAGCTTCAGACAGGCAAACTATGGCTACACCTTC	CASSFRQANYGYTF
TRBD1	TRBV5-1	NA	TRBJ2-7	TGCGCCAGCAGCTCGCAAGGACAGGGTAACTACGAGCAGTACTTC	CASSSQGQGNYEQYF
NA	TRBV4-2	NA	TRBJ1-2	TGTGCCAGCAGCCCGGCCCCTGAGAGGGCAGAAGGCTACACCTTC	CASSPAPERAEGYTF
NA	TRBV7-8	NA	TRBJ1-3	TGTGCCAGCAGCTTAAACCGGGGGAACACCATATATTTT	CASSLNRGNTIYF
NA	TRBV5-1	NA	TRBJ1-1	TGCGCCAGCAGCTTGGACCGACAGAACACTGAAGCTTTCTTT	CASSLDRQNTEAFF
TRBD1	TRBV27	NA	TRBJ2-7	TGTGCCAGCAGTCTTGGTTCGACAGGGGGCTCCTACGAGCAGTACTTC	CASSLGSTGGSYEQYF
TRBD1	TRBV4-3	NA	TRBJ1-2	TGCGCCAGCAGCCAGCGACAGGGGTCGGATGGCTACACCTTC	CASSQRQGSDGYTF